This TCR beta chain was identified in a study of T cell repertoires in cytomegalovirus infection. Study as a whole: An indication of both CMV infection and matching HLA type came from public TCR beta signatures. Whole-study findings and limits: Within the response measured ex vivo, HLA-C-restricted CMV-specific TCR beta clonotypes were dominant.

The table lists this clonotype with many counts. Its matching antigen is unknown. TCRdb re-called the reads through MiXCR, storing one row per CDR3 protein. The table shows around 440,000 distinct CDR3 sequences, with approximately 11% occurring only once. This CDR3 has 15 amino acids. Germline assignment: CDR1 SEHNR and CDR2 FQNEAQ (reference sequence). The J segment lost 2 bases and the V segment lost 1 base, leaving 5 bases of the junction unmatched. What was sequenced was PBMCs. V is TRBV7-9 and J is TRBJ2-7; 7 bases are shared with TRBD1. This clonotype was obtained from a human donor in good health (CMV status not recorded). Some clones in this sample may be carry-over from other donors' samples. The CDR3 spells CASSLGQGVAYEQYF. As DNA, the CDR3 is TGTGCCAGCAGCTTAGGGCAGGGGGTCGCCTACGAGCAGTACTTC.